The entry below describes one T cell receptor (beta chain). What it binds is unknown. One end of the junction does not line up with germline, which may come from a read error. Source study methods: Sample TCR counts, which ranged from roughly 23,224 to 750,000, had a median of roughly 96,000. TCRdb recomputed calls from the RACE reads with MiXCR, one row per CDR3 protein. TCRdb, not the authors, supplied the V and J calls. There are roughly 48,000 distinct CDR3 sequences in the sample; around 10% occur only once, and roughly 1.8% lies in the top ten. This record belongs to a study of human T cells and chemical hapten exposure. Notes on the study in general: TCRs whose frequency exceeded 1 in 1000 remained the same following DPC sensitization.

Time point given: patch test 1, 2 weeks after DPC sensitization. The treatment denotes: therapeutic diphenylcyclopropenone sensitization with weekly scalp DPC. Extraction of total RNA was performed on unfractionated whole blood. The sample in question was whole blood, obtained in connection with sensitization to the hapten diphenylcyclopropenone (DPC). The receptor was derived from a woman aged 40 to 55 with alopecia areata. Some clones in this sample may be carry-over from other donors' samples.

The CDR3 here is CASSIAGEAYNEQFF. The DNA for the CDR3 is TGTGCCAGCAGCATAGCGGGAGAGGCCTACAATGAGCAGTTCTTC. The gene calls are TRBV7-2 and TRBJ2-1, with 9 bases lining up with TRBD2. CDR3 length equals 15 residues. The germline V gene encodes CDR1 SGHTA and CDR2 FQGNSA.